Presented here are 26 T cell receptor beta chains from one specimen sequenced in a study of T cell repertoires in cytomegalovirus infection. TCRdb used MiXCR to reprocess the reads, holding one entry per CDR3 protein. The table lists some 99,000 distinct CDR3 sequences, around 28% of them singletons. Their specific antigens are unknown. The source was CD8+ T cells from cultured PBMCs, collected from culture after CMV antigen stimulation. All receptors come from a human donor in good health (CMV status not recorded). Some clones in this sample may be carry-over from other donors' samples.

This rearrangement joins TRBV29-1 to TRBJ1-1, with 10 positions matching TRBD1. CDR1 is SQVTM and CDR2 is ANQGSEA in the germline V gene. The ends lost 7 bases at V and 1 base at J; junction bases unmatched: 9. The length of the CDR3 is 15 residues. This CDR3 reads CSAKLRQGANTEAFF. CDR3 DNA sequence: TGCAGCGCTAAACTCCGACAGGGGGCGAACACTGAAGCTTTCTTT. Using reference TRBV29-1 and TRBJ1-1 for the parts outside the CDR3, the full variable domain is SAVISQKPSRDICQRGTSLTIQCQVDSQVTMMFWYRQQPGQSLTLIATANQGSEATYESGFVIDKFPISRPNLTFSTLTVSNMSPEDSSIYLCSAKLRQGANTEAFFGQGTRLTVV.

The chain joins TRBV20-1 to TRBJ2-7; 10 bases align to TRBD1. From germline, CDR1 is DFQATT and CDR2 SNEGSKA (reference sequence). The J segment lost 5 bases and the V segment lost 5 bases, leaving 12 bases of the junction unmatched. CDR3 length equals 15 residues. CDR3 residues: CSAWEGTGAPDEQYF. CDR3 sequence (DNA): TGCAGTGCTTGGGAAGGGACAGGGGCTCCCGACGAGCAGTACTTC.

This clonotype was found a few times. CDR3 nucleotides: TGTGCCAGCGGCAGGGTGAGCGGGGAGCTGTTTTTT. Translated: CASGRVSGELFF. The rearrangement links TRBV11-2 to TRBJ2-2; TRBD1 is a possible D gene (5 bases). The V gene's germline CDR1 is SGHAT and CDR2 FQNNGV. With 8 bases removed from V and 7 bases from J, the gap between germline ends came to 11 bases. CDR3 size: 12 residues.

The chain has TRBV6-5 and TRBJ2-1; the match to TRBD1 covers 7 bases. This CDR3 spans 14 amino acids. Trimming took 7 bases from V and 0 from J; bases not matched to a gene: 3. In germline, CDR1 is MNHEY, CDR2 SVGAGI. The CDR3 is CASTDRDSYNEQFF. The CDR3 bases are TGTGCCAGCACCGACAGGGACTCCTACAATGAGCAGTTCTTC.

This clonotype came up a few times. V is TRBV6-5 and J is TRBJ1-2, with D unresolved. The germline V gene encodes CDR1 MNHEY and CDR2 SVGAGI. The V gene lost 4 bases and the J gene lost 2 bases, with 14 bases spanning the gap. This CDR3 has 15 amino acids. In nucleotides, the CDR3 is TGTGCCAGCAGTTTCACAAAATTCGGCAACTATGGCTACACCTTC. Residues: CASSFTKFGNYGYTF.

Details on this clonotype: This could be a read error, since a much larger clone is one nucleotide away. The CDR3 nucleotides are TGTGCCAGCAGCCCCCGGGACATCTACGAGCAGTACTTC. This encodes CASSPRDIYEQYF. The chain has TRBV13 and TRBJ2-7; maybe TRBD1 (6 bases). V lost 5 bases, J lost 3 bases, and 11 bases lay in between. This CDR3 region has 13 residues. Germline lookup yields CDR1 PRHDT and CDR2 FYEKMQ (reference sequence).

This clonotype was detected only a few times. The J gene is TRBJ2-7, the V gene TRBV4-2, with D perhaps matching TRBD2 (5 bases). The V and J ends lost 0 bases and 4 bases respectively, with 13 bases between them. This CDR3 has 15 residues. Germline CDR1 is LGHNA and CDR2 is YNFKEQ. CDR3 DNA sequence: TGTGCCAGCAGCCAAGATCTTACTAGTAGTTACGAGCAGTACTTC. Protein: CASSQDLTSSYEQYF.

This clonotype was recorded a few times. The chain couples TRBV4-1 to TRBJ2-7, with D perhaps matching TRBD1 or TRBD2 (5 bases each). Germline CDR1 MGHRA, CDR2 YSYEKL. The ends were cut back, 3 bases at V and 5 bases at J, with 20 bases in the middle. The CDR3 loop spans 16 amino acids. CDR3 nucleotides: TGCGCCAGCAGCCACCCCCCGGGGCGGGTTGTCGACGAGCAGTACTTC. Amino acid sequence: CASSHPPGRVVDEQYF.

This clonotype has more than one count but fewer than ten. The chain has TRBV12-5 and TRBJ2-3, with 7 bases identical to TRBD2. J gave up 2 bases and V 1 base, and 6 bases lay outside the gene matches. Germline V gene data show CDR1 as LGHNT and CDR2 as FRNRAP. The CDR3 consists of 16 residues. This CDR3 reads CASGLEVAGLTDTQYF. DNA of the CDR3: TGTGCTAGTGGTTTGGAGGTAGCGGGTCTCACAGATACGCAGTATTTT.

This clonotype has only one observation. The chain uses TRBV6-8 and TRBJ1-3, with 8 nucleotides matching TRBD1. Germline V CDR1 and CDR2: MNHGY, SAAAGT. V shed 5 bases, J shed 0 bases, and the junction held 0 bases outside the gene matches. CDR3 length: 14 amino acids. This CDR3 is CASSGQGSGNTIYF. The CDR3 bases are TGTGCCAGCAGTGGACAGGGCTCTGGAAACACCATATATTTT.

DNA for the CDR3: TGTGCCAGCAGCTTGTTTTGGACAGGGGGCACAGATACGCAGTATTTT. It encodes CASSLFWTGGTDTQYF. The rearrangement joins TRBV11-2 to TRBJ2-3, with 9 bases matching TRBD1. CDR3 length equals 16 residues. Trimming at V came to 3 bases and at J to 1 base, leaving 5 bases not matched to a gene. Germline CDR1 and CDR2: SGHAT and FQNNGV.

This chain's CDR3 is CASSLYPSPLHF. The CDR3 nucleotides read TGTGCCAGCAGCTTGTACCCTTCACCCCTCCACTTT. V is TRBV5-6 and J is TRBJ1-6; no clear D. The germline V and J ends were trimmed by 1 base and 9 bases, with 5 bases remaining between them. The CDR3 runs 12 residues. Germline lookup yields CDR1 SGHDT and CDR2 YYEEEE.

This clonotype was seen more than once but under ten times. The chain joins TRBV27 to TRBJ2-7; 8 bases are a match to TRBD1. The germline V gene encodes CDR1 MNHEY and CDR2 SMNVEV (reference sequence). The V gene end was trimmed by 6 bases and the J gene end by 3 bases; junction bases not matched to a gene: 1. CDR3 length: 12 amino acids. The CDR3 reads CASRGTGYEQYF. CDR3 in DNA: TGTGCCAGCAGGGGGACAGGCTACGAGCAGTACTTC.

This clonotype was seen just once. The CDR3 protein is CASSLLSRERNQPQHF. DNA of the CDR3: TGTGCCAGCAGTTTATTAAGCAGGGAGAGGAATCAGCCCCAGCATTTT. J is TRBJ1-5 and V is TRBV28, with D perhaps TRBD1 (5 bases). V was shortened by 1 base and J by 4 bases, with 14 bases between the two germline ends. The CDR3 covers 16 residues. Germline V gene data show CDR1 as MDHEN and CDR2 as SYDVKM. The entire variable domain, with the rest obtained from reference TRBV28 and TRBJ1-5, is as follows: DVKVTQSSRYLVKRTGEKVFLECVQDMDHENMFWYRQDPGLGLRLIYFSYDVKMKEKGDIPEGYSVSREKKERFSLILESASTNQTSMYLCASSLLSRERNQPQHFGDGTRLSIL.

The gene calls are TRBV4-1 and TRBJ1-2; 7 nucleotides line up with TRBD1. Losses at the gene ends were 5 bases for V and 3 bases for J; bases not matched to a gene: 9. This CDR3 has 15 amino acids. CDR1 is MGHRA, CDR2 YSYEKL, per germline. CDR3 in DNA: TGCGCCAGCAGCGTACAGGGGCGTGATGACTATGGCTACACCTTC. Amino acid sequence: CASSVQGRDDYGYTF.

The sample holds many counts of this clonotype. The rearrangement links TRBV7-6 to TRBJ2-5, with D possibly called TRBD1 or TRBD2 (5 bases each). The CDR3 spans 14 residues. Germline V gives CDR1 SGHVS, CDR2 FNYEAQ. Trimming removed 5 bases from V and 2 bases from J, with 12 bases in between. CDR3 in amino acids: CASSPGPGQETQYF. CDR3 nucleotide sequence: TGTGCCAGCAGCCCGGGACCAGGGCAAGAGACCCAGTACTTC.

This clonotype was recorded many times. V gene TRBV12-3 or TRBV12-4 combines with J gene TRBJ2-1; weak D call: TRBD1 (6 bases). The CDR3 consists of 14 residues. The germline V and J ends were trimmed by 6 bases and 2 bases, with 11 bases remaining between them. CDR3 DNA: TGTGCCAGCAGCCGTTACAGGGCCTACAATGAGCAGTTCTTC. Translation gives CASSRYRAYNEQFF.

J is TRBJ2-5 and V is TRBV2; 11 bases align to TRBD1. Unmatched junction bases numbered 17, after V lost 5 bases and J lost 9 bases. This CDR3 spans 17 amino acids. The germline V gene has CDR1 SNHLY and CDR2 FYNNEI. The CDR3: CASSQPWGDRGEPAQYF. CDR3 coding DNA: TGTGCCAGCAGTCAACCGTGGGGGGACAGGGGGGAACCGGCCCAGTACTTC.

The rearrangement links TRBV5-4 to TRBJ1-1, with D unresolved. Between the trimmed V and J ends, which lost 2 bases and 0 bases, there was a span of 8 bases. CDR3 length: 14 residues. Germline CDR1 reads SGHNT; CDR2 reads YYREEE (reference sequence). The CDR3 here is CASSLGHMNTEAFF. The CDR3 DNA reads as TGTGCCAGCAGCTTAGGGCACATGAACACTGAAGCTTTCTTT. The full variable domain, its missing parts supplied by reference TRBV5-4 and TRBJ1-1, is ETGVTQSPTHLIKTRGQQVTLRCSSQSGHNTVSWYQQALGQGPQFIFQYYREEENGRGNFPPRFSGLQFPNYSSELNVNALELDDSALYLCASSLGHMNTEAFFGQGTRLTVV.

This clonotype was observed at least ten times. The V gene is TRBV7-8, the J gene TRBJ2-3; 9 positions match TRBD1. This CDR3 is built from 15 residues. Unmatched junction bases numbered 5, after V lost 5 bases and J lost 2 bases. Germline lookup yields CDR1 SGHVS and CDR2 FQNEAQ. The CDR3 nucleotides are TGTGCCAGCAGCGGGACAGGGCTCGACACAGATACGCAGTATTTT. As protein: CASSGTGLDTDTQYF.

The CDR3 bases are TGTGCCAGCAGCCAAGCTAGCTCGAACACTGAAGCTTTCTTT. Translated: CASSQASSNTEAFF. This sequence joins TRBV4-2 and TRBJ1-1; D is unclear. V was shortened by 1 base and J by 1 base, with 7 bases between the two germline ends. The CDR3 sequence is 14 residues long. Germline assignment: CDR1 LGHNA and CDR2 YNFKEQ.

The rearrangement links TRBV6-1 to TRBJ2-1; unclear D gene. V dropped 0 bases and J dropped 0 bases, with 6 bases sitting between them. The CDR3 runs to 15 residues. The germline gives CDR1 MNHNS, CDR2 SASEGT. CDR3 nucleotides: TGTGCCAGCAGTGAAGCCCGGAGCTCCTACAATGAGCAGTTCTTC. Its protein product is CASSEARSSYNEQFF.

The chain has TRBV4-3 and TRBJ2-1, with 10 bases fitting TRBD2. The CDR3 is made up of 17 amino acids. Trimming took 0 bases from V and 4 from J; bases not matched to a gene: 6. Germline V lookup: CDR1 LGHNA, CDR2 YSLEER. CDR3: CASSQDLAGAPYNEQFF. Here the CDR3 DNA reads TGCGCCAGCAGCCAAGATCTAGCGGGGGCCCCATACAATGAGCAGTTCTTC.

V and J are TRBV6-6 and TRBJ2-7; 10 nucleotides line up with TRBD2. The V gene end was trimmed by 0 bases and the J gene end by 6 bases; junction bases not matched to a gene: 8. CDR3 length equals 16 residues. Germline V gene sequence: CDR1 MNHNY, CDR2 SVGAGI (reference sequence). For the CDR3, the DNA is TGTGCCAGCAGTTACTCGGAGAGTAGCGGGGGGTTCGAGCAGTACTTC. Translated, it gives CASSYSESSGGFEQYF.

This clonotype has a count of ten or more. The gene calls are TRBV4-1 and TRBJ2-1; 7 bases are shared with TRBD1. CDR1 is MGHRA, CDR2 YSYEKL, per germline. The CDR3 is 13 amino acids. J lost 3 bases, V lost 4 bases, and 0 bases had no gene match. CDR3 loop: CASSRDSYNEQFF. The CDR3 DNA reads as TGCGCCAGCAGCCGGGACAGCTACAATGAGCAGTTCTTC.

About this clonotype: The junction departs from the called germline gene at one end, perhaps through a read error. The chain recombines TRBV19 with TRBJ2-5; a weak D match, TRBD2 (5 bases). Germline loops: CDR1 LNHDA, CDR2 SQIVND (reference sequence). This CDR3 has 13 amino acids. CDR3 bases: TGTGCCAGGAGTATACGAAGCGGAGAGACCCAGTACTTC. This translates into CARSIRSGETQYF.